This TCR beta chain was identified during a study of shared clonotypes between healthy human individuals. General study results and limits: Naive subsets, compared against memory subsets, generally had larger estimated richness values. Some clonotypes were shared by all four sorted-subset donors, while others were not shared. The non-shared ones had lower generation probabilities than the shared ones.

At the deep level, the assay was run. Clones were sequenced by immunoSEQ multiplex PCR, and TCRdb holds only the in-frame ones, with some missing. The sample carries roughly 680,000 clones, 55% to 80% recorded once. On this clone itself: No antigen is known for it.

The donor cohort consisted entirely of Caucasian adults residing in Nashville, Tennessee. The specimen was memory CD4+ T cells sorted from blood. Subset of the sample: CD45RA-negative fraction. The source of this sequence is a young woman in good health.

CDR3 loop: CASSLKAQFITGGVYGYTF. The CDR3 DNA follows: TGTGCCAGCAGTTTAAAGGCCCAATTCATCACAGGGGGCGTCTATGGCTACACCTTC. This chain links TRBV28 with TRBJ1-2; 9 bases map to TRBD1. The CDR3 is made up of 19 amino acids. J was trimmed by 4 bases and V by 2 bases; bases with no gene match: 17. Germline CDR1 MDHEN, CDR2 SYDVKM.